The T cell receptor (beta chain) described here comes from a study of T cell responses to AZD1222 COVID-19 vaccine. Study-level findings and limits: Dominant CD4 TCR responses targeted spike regions 160-218 and 743-854.

Repertoires were generated with immunoSEQ multiplex PCR, while TCRdb's copy carries only in-frame clones and drops some. The data hold about 75,000 clones, with about 91% observed a single time. The germline V gene has CDR1 SGHRS and CDR2 YFSETQ. The CDR3 totals 14 residues. V gave up 5 bases and J gave up 8 bases, with 14 bases separating them. On this clone: Its specificity is unknown.

The sequence was obtained from an adult who received the MenACWY meningococcal vaccine as a control. The material was peripheral blood, obtained 28 days after the second dose of the MenACWY control vaccine. The chain recombines TRBV5-1 with TRBJ1-6; D not resolved. This chain's CDR3 is CASRVVGGDSPLHF. The CDR3 DNA follows: TGCGCCAGCAGGGTGGTAGGTGGAGATTCACCCCTCCACTTT.